The present T cell receptor beta chain was sequenced within a study of tumor-infiltrating lymphocytes in oesophageal squamous cell carcinoma. TCRdb re-analysed the PCR reads in MiXCR, keeping a single row per CDR3 protein. The data contain over 10,000 distinct CDR3 sequences, around half of them singletons. This clonotype appeared a few times. A read error is likely, as this CDR3 ends without the conserved phenylalanine or tryptophan. The DNA is omitted, as the CDR3 cannot be located on it reliably, and the CDR3 follows TCRdb's listing. Sequenced material: esophageal tumor tissue. The receptor was derived from a female donor with esophageal squamous cell carcinoma.

CDR3: CASSLYSG. The chain uses TRBV7-2 and TRBJ2-6; TRBD2, the D gene given by the table, was not confirmed from the DNA. Germline V gene lookup returns CDR1 SGHTA and CDR2 FQGNSA. Counting both end residues, the CDR3 totals 8 amino acids.